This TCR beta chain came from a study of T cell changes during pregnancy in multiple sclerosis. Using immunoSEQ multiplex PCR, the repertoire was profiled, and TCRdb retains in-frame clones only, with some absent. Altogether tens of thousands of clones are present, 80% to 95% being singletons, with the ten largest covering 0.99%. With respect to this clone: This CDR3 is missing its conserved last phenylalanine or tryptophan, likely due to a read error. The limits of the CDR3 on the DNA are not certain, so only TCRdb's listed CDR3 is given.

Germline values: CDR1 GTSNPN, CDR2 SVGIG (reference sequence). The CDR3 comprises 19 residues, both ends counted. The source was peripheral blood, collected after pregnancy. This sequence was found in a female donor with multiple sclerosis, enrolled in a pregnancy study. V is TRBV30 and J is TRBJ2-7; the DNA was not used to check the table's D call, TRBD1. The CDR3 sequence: CAWSVLSDRATSQPTLWQI.